These 18 T cell receptor beta chains originate from one sample sequenced in a study of T cell responses to AZD1222 COVID-19 vaccine. Generated by immunoSEQ multiplex PCR, the TCRdb table keeps only in-frame clones and is missing some. Here the sample spans approximately 61,000 clones, about four fifths being singletons. This sample comprised peripheral blood, obtained 28 days after the second AZD1222 dose. The receptors stem from an adult who received the AZD1222 COVID-19 vaccine.

This chain connects TRBV27 to TRBJ2-2; 9 nucleotides match TRBD1. This CDR3 has 15 amino acids. J was trimmed by 1 base and V by 4 bases; bases with no gene match: 1. The germline V gene has CDR1 MNHEY and CDR2 SMNVEV (reference sequence). Written as DNA, the CDR3 is TGTGCCAGCAGTTGGGGACAGGGGAACACCGGGGAGCTGTTTTTT. Encoded protein: CASSWGQGNTGELFF.

V gene TRBV27 combines with J gene TRBJ1-2, with D perhaps matching TRBD1 (5 bases). The CDR3 spans 17 residues. Germline values: CDR1 MNHEY, CDR2 SMNVEV (reference sequence). The V and J ends lost 2 bases and 5 bases respectively, with 21 bases between them. CDR3 loop: CASSLQRGLGNLYGYTF. CDR3 nucleotide sequence: TGTGCCAGCAGTTTACAGAGGGGTTTGGGAAACCTTTATGGCTACACCTTC.

The chain carries TRBV30 and TRBJ2-7, with 13 positions matching TRBD2. The CDR3 sequence is 15 residues long. With V trimmed by 0 bases and J by 3 bases, 2 bases remained unmatched. Germline lookup yields CDR1 GTSNPN and CDR2 SVGIG (reference sequence). The CDR3 protein is CAWSVGTSGNYEQYF. For the CDR3, the DNA is TGTGCCTGGAGTGTGGGGACTAGCGGGAACTACGAGCAGTACTTC.

J is TRBJ1-4 and V is TRBV28; D is perhaps TRBD1 (5 bases). CDR3 length: 15 residues. Trimming cost V 3 bases and J 6 bases, with 14 bases left between them. CDR1 and CDR2 (germline): MDHEN, SYDVKM. The CDR3, as DNA: TGTGCCAGCAGTTTTCTGCAGGGCGGTCATGAAAAACTGTTTTTT. Translation gives CASSFLQGGHEKLFF.

This chain joins TRBV6-6 and TRBJ2-7, with D perhaps matching TRBD1 (6 bases). V was shortened by 0 bases and J by 1 base, with 13 bases between the two germline ends. The CDR3 extends over 16 amino acids. Per germline, CDR1 MNHNY and CDR2 SVGAGI (reference sequence). The CDR3 DNA sequence: TGTGCCAGCAGTTACTCCGGTTCAGGGGTTTCCTACGAGCAGTACTTC. This gives the protein CASSYSGSGVSYEQYF.

V is TRBV7-2 and J is TRBJ2-7, with TRBD2 as a possible D gene (6 bases). Per germline, CDR1 SGHTA and CDR2 FQGNSA. The V gene lost 5 bases and the J gene lost 4 bases, with 18 bases spanning the gap. The CDR3 runs to 15 residues. CDR3 sequence reads: CASSLFTGDRYEQYF. CDR3 sequence (DNA): TGTGCCAGCAGCCTTTTTACGGGAGATCGATACGAGCAGTACTTC.

The genes are TRBV18 and TRBJ1-5; 8 nucleotides match TRBD1. V trimming: 4 bases; J trimming: 7 bases; junction bases outside the gene matches: 6. CDR3 length: 14 residues. CDR1 and CDR2 (germline): KGHSH, LQKENI. CDR3 loop: CASSLGQERQPQHF. Written as DNA, the CDR3 is TGTGCCAGCTCACTGGGACAGGAGCGGCAGCCCCAGCATTTT.

The gene calls are TRBV5-4 and TRBJ2-7, with unresolved D. Germline V gene lookup returns CDR1 SGHNT and CDR2 YYREEE (reference sequence). The CDR3 consists of 15 residues. Trimming stripped 2 bases from V and 0 bases from J, with 12 bases between. The CDR3 loop reads CASSFGTASSYEQYF. The CDR3 DNA sequence: TGTGCCAGCAGCTTCGGAACGGCAAGCTCCTACGAGCAGTACTTC.

This clone is a singleton in its sample. The chain combines TRBV5-1 with TRBJ1-2, with 9 bases matching TRBD1. Germline V gives CDR1 SGHRS, CDR2 YFSETQ. V gave up 1 base and J gave up 6 bases; unmatched junction bases: 13. The length of the CDR3 is 17 residues. The CDR3 DNA is TGCGCCAGCAGCTTGACCGGGACAGGGAGCGCAGTTGATGGCTACACCTTC. Its translation: CASSLTGTGSAVDGYTF.

This sequence joins TRBV5-1 and TRBJ2-7; D perhaps matches TRBD1 (5 bases). CDR1 is SGHRS and CDR2 is YFSETQ in the germline V gene. The V end lost 0 bases, the J end lost 5 bases, and 12 bases lay between the germline ends. The CDR3 runs to 14 residues. In DNA form, the CDR3 reads TGCGCCAGCAGCTTGGGGCAGGGAATCGACGAGCAGTACTTC. Translating it yields CASSLGQGIDEQYF.

In this sample, this clone turned up a few times. This CDR3 reads CASSPSENTEAFF. In DNA form, the CDR3 reads TGTGCCAGCTCACCATCCGAGAACACTGAAGCTTTCTTT. The gene calls are TRBV18 and TRBJ1-1, with D unclear. V lost 2 bases to trimming and J lost 1 base, with 5 bases between them. The CDR3 runs 13 residues. Germline V gives CDR1 KGHSH, CDR2 LQKENI. The full variable domain, completed using reference TRBV18 and TRBJ1-1, is NAGVMQNPRHLVRRRGQEARLRCSPMKGHSHVYWYRQLPEEGLKFMVYLQKENIIDESGMPKERFSAEFPKEGPSILRIQQVVRGDSAAYFCASSPSENTEAFFGQGTRLTVV.

The chain links TRBV14 to TRBJ2-5; 11 bases map to TRBD2. Germline CDR1 SGHDN, CDR2 FVKESK. This CDR3 has 17 amino acids. J lost 3 bases, V lost 1 base, and 7 bases had no gene match. CDR3 sequence: CASSQGRPGLAEETQYF. The CDR3, as DNA: TGTGCCAGCAGCCAAGGACGCCCGGGACTAGCGGAAGAGACCCAGTACTTC.

The J gene is TRBJ1-2, the V gene TRBV5-4; D call uncertain. V dropped 2 bases and J dropped 2 bases, with 10 bases sitting between them. The V gene's germline CDR1 is SGHNT and CDR2 YYREEE (reference sequence). The CDR3 is 14 residues long. CDR3 in amino acids: CASSFPQGNYGYTF. The CDR3 DNA reads as TGTGCCAGCAGCTTTCCTCAAGGGAACTATGGCTACACCTTC.

The V and J genes are TRBV30 and TRBJ1-6; tentative D call: TRBD1 (5 bases). The CDR3 runs 13 residues. Deletions cut 5 bases from V and 7 bases from J, with 12 bases between. CDR1 is GTSNPN and CDR2 is SVGIG in the germline V gene (reference sequence). CDR3 bases: TGTGCCTGGGAGGGGACGGGGAATTCACCCCTCCACTTT. Translation: CAWEGTGNSPLHF.

The rearrangement uses TRBV6-5 and TRBJ1-5; tentatively, D is TRBD1 (5 bases). CDR3 size: 15 residues. V shed 10 bases and J shed 5 bases, with 21 bases lying between them. Germline CDR1 MNHEY, CDR2 SVGAGI. CDR3 loop: CATLVGGRTDQPQHF. The CDR3 DNA reads as TGTGCCACACTCGTGGGGGGGAGGACCGATCAGCCCCAGCATTTT.

The J gene is TRBJ2-1, the V gene TRBV2; D remains unclear. The length of the CDR3 is 13 residues. The ends were cut back, 6 bases at V and 7 bases at J, with 13 bases in the middle. Germline V gene sequence: CDR1 SNHLY, CDR2 FYNNEI. Written as DNA, the CDR3 is TGTGCCAGCAGCTACTATCCCCGGAATGAGCAGTTCTTC. Protein: CASSYYPRNEQFF.

The chain carries TRBV7-2 and TRBJ2-7, with 10 bases identical to TRBD1. Germline-derived CDR1 and CDR2 are SGHTA and FQGNSA. Germline trimming cut 7 bases from V and 3 bases from J; bases unmatched to any gene: 15. The CDR3 sequence is 17 residues long. The CDR3 DNA sequence: TGTGCCAGCACCGGACAGGGGGTGTCTTATTCTGTCTACGAGCAGTACTTC. Translated, it gives CASTGQGVSYSVYEQYF. The full variable domain, with the rest looked up from reference TRBV7-2 and TRBJ2-7, is GAGVSQSPSNKVTEKGKDVELRCDPISGHTALYWYRQSLGQGLEFLIYFQGNSAPDKSGLPSDRFSAERTGGSVSTLTIQRTQQEDSAVYLCASTGQGVSYSVYEQYFGPGTRLTVT.

The chain couples TRBV27 to TRBJ1-2; D is uncertain. CDR1 is MNHEY, CDR2 SMNVEV, per germline (reference sequence). V was clipped by 5 bases and J by 0 bases, with 10 bases between them. The CDR3 totals 14 residues. The CDR3 is CASSPLWTNYGYTF. The CDR3 DNA follows: TGTGCCAGCAGTCCCCTGTGGACTAACTATGGCTACACCTTC.